This T cell receptor beta chain originates from a study of regulatory T cells in long-lasting Graves disease. General study points: Persistent patients had a count of shared public clonotypes (more than 2,500) that exceeded that of new patients (approximately 920).

As to time point: newly diagnosed GD, antithyroid drugs for less than 3 months. RNA from PBMCs was the source of the TCR library. The diagnosis of Graves' disease used American Thyroid Association guidelines. The sample holds many counts of this clonotype. The antigen remains undetermined. V gave up 4 bases and J gave up 6 bases, with 10 bases separating them. Per germline, CDR1 SGHAT and CDR2 FQNNGV. The CDR3 consists of 13 residues. TCR beta libraries were built with iRepertoire HTBI primers and Arm-PCR of CDR3 regions. Authors' data handling: The identification of about 68 TRBV and roughly 14 TRBJ segments was made across samples. TCRdb called the multiplex PCR reads again in MiXCR, with one record for every CDR3 protein. The V and J calls and clone size are TCRdb's, not the authors'. The sample yields around 400,000 distinct CDR3 sequences, over 12% seen once. The data also belong to a second study, concerning T cells in Graves' hyperthyroidism and ophthalmopathy. That source notes: The HTBI primer set served for first-round RT-PCR of the TCR CDR3.

This receptor was obtained from a middle-aged woman with Graves disease. The V and J genes are TRBV11-2 and TRBJ2-1; D not resolved. This specimen was peripheral blood mononuclear cells (PBMCs), taken at new diagnosis, from a patient treated with antithyroid drugs. The CDR3 DNA is TGTGCCAGCAGCTACGGTCGGGCCAATGAGCAGTTCTTC. This gives the protein CASSYGRANEQFF. Together with reference TRBV11-2 and TRBJ2-1, the CDR3 gives the full variable domain: EAGVAQSPRYKIIEKRQSVAFWCNPISGHATLYWYQQILGQGPKLLIQFQNNGVVDDSQLPKDRFSAERLKGVDSTLKIQPAKLEDSAVYLCASSYGRANEQFFGPGTRLTVL.